A selection of T cell receptor beta chains follows, all from one sample in a study of blood T cell repertoires in COVID-19. Libraries were prepared by immunoSEQ multiplex PCR; TCRdb keeps only in-frame clonotypes and omits some of them. Of hundreds of thousands of clones listed, about four fifths are singletons. The material sequenced was PBMCs or T cells enriched from blood (not recorded which). The origin of the receptors is a middle-aged woman who had recovered from COVID-19. Both conserved end residues are part of each CDR3. Fields, in order: D gene, clone size, J gene, V gene, CDR3 protein, CDR3 DNA. A D gene is named only where the DNA matches it firmly. Expanded clones get a size class; other rows say once, few or many, or leave the size out.

D: .
size: .
J: TRBJ2-5
V: TRBV19
CDR3: CASSNQGLKTQYF
DNA: TGTGCCAGTAGTAACCAGGGCCTAAAGACCCAGTACTTC

D: TRBD2
size: many
J: TRBJ2-5
V: TRBV19
CDR3: CASSAGGETQYF
DNA: TGTGCCAGTAGTGCGGGGGGAGAGACCCAGTACTTC

D: TRBD1
size: .
J: TRBJ2-4
V: TRBV28
CDR3: CASRDRLEAKNIQYF
DNA: TGTGCCAGCAGGGACAGGCTAGAAGCCAAAAACATTCAGTACTTC

D: .
size: .
J: TRBJ1-1
V: TRBV7-2
CDR3: CASSLAGLRTEAFF
DNA: TGTGCCAGCAGCTTAGCGGGGCTTCGGACTGAAGCTTTCTTT

D: .
size: once
J: TRBJ1-2
V: TRBV6-5
CDR3: CASSRDSGYGYTF
DNA: TGTGCCAGCAGCCGAGACAGTGGCTATGGCTACACCTTC

D: TRBD1
size: .
J: TRBJ1-2
V: TRBV6-5
CDR3: CASTLTGGRAGYTF
DNA: TGTGCCAGCACCCTGACAGGGGGCAGGGCTGGCTACACCTTC

D: TRBD2
size: few
J: TRBJ2-1
V: TRBV4-2
CDR3: CASSQDEARTSGRNGYNEQFF
DNA: TGTGCCAGCAGCCAAGATGAAGCACGGACTAGCGGGAGAAACGGCTACAATGAGCAGTTCTTC

D: TRBD2
size: .
J: TRBJ2-2
V: TRBV5-1
CDR3: CASSPSSGRAGGELFF
DNA: TGCGCCAGCAGCCCCTCTAGCGGGAGGGCCGGCGGGGAGCTGTTTTTT

D: .
size: .
J: TRBJ1-1
V: TRBV18
CDR3: CASSPQGGDTEAFF
DNA: TGTGCCAGCTCACCACAGGGGGGGGACACTGAAGCTTTCTTT

D: TRBD2
size: .
J: TRBJ2-2
V: TRBV7-2
CDR3: CASSLNLGLAGVRTGELFF
DNA: TGTGCCAGCAGCTTAAATCTCGGACTAGCGGGAGTAAGGACCGGGGAGCTGTTTTTT

D: .
size: .
J: TRBJ2-3
V: TRBV30
CDR3: CAWSAEADTQYF
DNA: TGTGCCTGGAGTGCGGAGGCAGATACGCAGTATTTT

D: TRBD2
size: .
J: TRBJ2-2
V: TRBV5-5
CDR3: CASSLAGGPVGELFF
DNA: TGTGCCAGCAGCTTGGCGGGAGGGCCTGTCGGGGAGCTGTTTTTT

D: TRBD2
size: .
J: TRBJ2-5
V: TRBV5-3
CDR3: CARSLGKRLAGVETQYF
DNA: TGTGCCAGAAGCTTAGGAAAGAGACTAGCGGGAGTGGAGACCCAGTACTTC

D: .
size: .
J: TRBJ2-3
V: TRBV30
CDR3: CAWSFQVGTQYF
DNA: TGTGCCTGGAGTTTCCAGGTTGGTACGCAGTATTTT

D: TRBD2
size: .
J: TRBJ2-1
V: TRBV5-1
CDR3: CASSSRLAGPYAWNEQFF
DNA: TGCGCCAGCAGCTCCCGACTAGCGGGACCCTATGCATGGAATGAGCAGTTCTTC

D: .
size: few
J: TRBJ1-2
V: TRBV24-1
CDR3: CAISGRASGYTF
DNA: TGTGCCATCAGCGGCAGGGCATCGGGCTACACCTTC

D: .
size: .
J: TRBJ1-5
V: TRBV7-8
CDR3: CASSSQIRGVDEPQHF
DNA: TGTGCCAGCAGCTCTCAGATCCGGGGGGTTGACGAGCCCCAGCATTTT

D: TRBD1
size: .
J: TRBJ2-2
V: TRBV10-3
CDR3: CAIRDARQGATGELFF
DNA: TGTGCCATCAGAGACGCACGACAGGGGGCTACCGGGGAGCTGTTTTTT

D: .
size: .
J: TRBJ2-7
V: TRBV20-1
CDR3: CSARAAYEQYF
DNA: TGCAGTGCTAGGGCCGCCTACGAGCAGTACTTC

D: .
size: .
J: TRBJ1-2
V: TRBV7-2
CDR3: CASSLTTRAGYTF
DNA: TGTGCCAGCAGCTTAACTACCAGGGCCGGCTACACCTTC

D: TRBD2
size: .
J: TRBJ2-1
V: TRBV7-7
CDR3: CASSFDGTTYNEQFF
DNA: TGTGCCAGCAGCTTTGACGGGACTACATACAATGAGCAGTTCTTC

D: .
size: .
J: TRBJ2-2
V: TRBV7-9
CDR3: CASSQLAGTGELFF
DNA: TGTGCCAGCAGCCAACTAGCTGGTACCGGGGAGCTGTTTTTT

D: .
size: .
J: TRBJ2-2
V: TRBV19
CDR3: CASSISGRTGELFF
DNA: TGTGCCAGTAGTATTTCGGGTCGTACGGGGGAGCTGTTTTTT

D: .
size: .
J: TRBJ2-7
V: TRBV9
CDR3: CASSVGGDFSYEQYF
DNA: TGTGCCAGCAGCGTAGGCGGGGATTTTTCCTACGAGCAGTACTTC

D: .
size: .
J: TRBJ2-1
V: TRBV5-4
CDR3: CASSLNYRDNEQFF
DNA: TGTGCCAGCAGCTTGAACTACAGGGACAATGAGCAGTTCTTC

D: TRBD2
size: .
J: TRBJ2-7
V: TRBV28
CDR3: CASSSTSGGPSYEQYF
DNA: TGTGCCAGCAGTTCGACTAGCGGGGGACCATCCTACGAGCAGTACTTC

D: .
size: .
J: TRBJ1-3
V: TRBV9
CDR3: CASSVSPTSGNTIYF
DNA: TGTGCCAGCAGCGTATCACCTACCTCTGGAAACACCATATATTTT

D: .
size: .
J: TRBJ1-3
V: TRBV6-2/TRBV6-3
CDR3: CASSYSKGKRSGNTIYF
DNA: TGTGCCAGCAGTTACTCGAAGGGGAAGAGGTCTGGAAACACCATATATTTT

D: TRBD1
size: .
J: TRBJ2-5
V: TRBV5-5
CDR3: CASSFLRTGGETQYF
DNA: TGTGCCAGCAGCTTTCTCAGGACAGGGGGCGAGACCCAGTACTTC

D: TRBD2
size: .
J: TRBJ2-1
V: TRBV6-2/TRBV6-3
CDR3: CASSSIWTSGKQAHNEQFF
DNA: TGTGCCAGCAGTTCTATCTGGACTAGCGGGAAACAAGCTCACAATGAGCAGTTCTTC

D: .
size: .
J: TRBJ2-3
V: TRBV24-1
CDR3: CATSTPTTSTDTQYF
DNA: TGTGCCACCAGCACCCCGACAACTAGCACAGATACGCAGTATTTT

D: .
size: .
J: TRBJ1-2
V: TRBV3-1/TRBV3-2
CDR3: CASSQTGGPYTF
DNA: TGTGCCAGCAGCCAGACAGGTGGGCCTTACACCTTC

D: .
size: .
J: TRBJ2-3
V: TRBV12-3/TRBV12-4
CDR3: CASSALRGDTQYF
DNA: TGTGCCAGCAGTGCATTGAGGGGGGATACGCAGTATTTT

D: TRBD1
size: .
J: TRBJ1-2
V: TRBV7-9
CDR3: CASSQTGNGYTF
DNA: TGTGCCAGCAGTCAGACAGGGAACGGCTACACCTTC

D: TRBD1
size: .
J: TRBJ1-2
V: TRBV30
CDR3: CAWSVDRVYGYTF
DNA: TGTGCCTGGAGTGTTGACAGGGTCTATGGCTACACCTTC

D: .
size: .
J: TRBJ2-5
V: TRBV28
CDR3: CASAVVEGTHQETQYF
DNA: TGTGCCAGCGCGGTAGTAGAGGGGACACACCAAGAGACCCAGTACTTC

D: .
size: .
J: TRBJ2-3
V: TRBV3-1/TRBV3-2
CDR3: CASSPRAASDTQYF
DNA: TGTGCCAGCAGCCCGAGGGCAGCCTCAGATACGCAGTATTTT

D: .
size: once
J: TRBJ1-6
V: TRBV5-1
CDR3: CASSSVYGWNSPLHF
DNA: TGCGCCAGCAGCTCCGTCTACGGGTGGAATTCACCCCTCCACTTT

D: TRBD2
size: .
J: TRBJ2-7
V: TRBV2
CDR3: CASRVLAASSYEQYF
DNA: TGTGCCAGCAGGGTACTAGCGGCCTCATCCTACGAGCAGTACTTC